Listed below are T cell receptor beta chains from one sample, sequenced in a study of blood T cells in healthy people across ages. TCRdb re-derived calls from the 5' RACE reads in MiXCR, one entry per CDR3 protein. The sample carries approximately 900,000 distinct CDR3 sequences, 45% to 50% recorded once. Source material: blood. These receptors were collected from a man aged 30 to 39 in good health. CDR3s include the opening cysteine and the closing phenylalanine or tryptophan. Each record gives: V gene, clone size, D gene, J gene, CDR3 length, CDR3 protein, CDR3 DNA. D genes are given only for firm matches. Only part of the rows carry a size: once, few, many, or a class if the clone is expanded.

TRBV15	-	-	TRBJ1-4	16	CATSRDYPLTNEKLFF	TGTGCCACCAGCAGAGATTACCCTTTAACTAATGAAAAACTGTTTTTT
TRBV10-3	many	-	TRBJ2-5	13	CAISGRDLETQYF	TGTGCCATCAGTGGGAGGGATCTAGAGACCCAGTACTTC
TRBV7-2	-	-	TRBJ1-3	14	CASSFQTSGNTIYF	TGTGCCAGCAGCTTCCAGACTTCTGGAAACACCATATATTTT
TRBV12-3/TRBV12-4	few	TRBD2	TRBJ2-3	16	CASTGRGGGRTDTQYF	TGTGCCAGCACCGGGCGCGGGGGGGGCCGGACAGATACGCAGTATTTT
TRBV5-4	-	-	TRBJ2-3	11	CASSLASTQYF	TGTGCCAGCAGCTTGGCCTCGACGCAGTATTTT
TRBV28	few	-	TRBJ2-5	17	CASSSPPLGGGKETQYF	TGTGCCAGCAGTTCACCTCCCCTTGGCGGGGGCAAAGAGACCCAGTACTTC
TRBV20-1	once	TRBD2	TRBJ2-3	15	CSARSSSGLTDTQYF	TGCAGTGCTAGGAGCTCTAGCGGACTCACAGATACGCAGTATTTT
TRBV5-5	once	TRBD2	TRBJ2-7	18	CASSLMGLAGPERYEQYF	TGTGCCAGCAGTCTGATGGGACTAGCGGGGCCCGAACGGTACGAGCAGTACTTC
TRBV27	-	-	TRBJ2-7	15	CASSPNLGGMGEQYF	TGTGCCAGCAGTCCGAACCTGGGGGGAATGGGCGAGCAGTACTTC
TRBV7-9	many	-	TRBJ1-1	13	CASSLEGNTEAFF	TGTGCCAGCAGCTTAGAGGGGAACACTGAAGCTTTCTTT
TRBV6-5	-	-	TRBJ1-1	14	CASSYRDKNTEAFF	TGTGCCAGCAGTTATAGGGACAAAAACACTGAAGCTTTCTTT
TRBV6-5	-	-	TRBJ1-1	15	CASSYEGRRSTEAFF	TGTGCCAGCAGTTACGAGGGGAGAAGGAGCACTGAAGCTTTCTTT
TRBV11-3	few	-	TRBJ1-2	14	CASSSAGGSSSYTF	TGTGCCAGCAGCTCGGCAGGAGGTTCTTCCAGCTACACCTTC
TRBV20-1	-	-	TRBJ2-1	13	CSAQDHLYNEQFF	TGCAGTGCCCAGGACCACTTATACAATGAGCAGTTCTTC
TRBV29-1	-	-	TRBJ2-3	16	CSVAPRGAEGTDTQYF	TGCAGCGTCGCTCCTCGGGGGGCGGAGGGTACAGATACGCAGTATTTT
TRBV11-2	few	-	TRBJ1-5	14	CASSLERDGQPQHF	TGTGCCAGCAGCTTAGAAAGGGACGGTCAGCCCCAGCATTTT
TRBV28	-	TRBD2	TRBJ2-1	16	CASSLIRAGGRNEQFF	TGTGCCAGCAGTTTAATTAGAGCGGGGGGACGCAATGAGCAGTTCTTC
TRBV4-1	-	-	TRBJ2-5	15	CASSQEGPRLETQYF	TGCGCCAGCAGCCAAGAGGGGCCTAGATTAGAGACCCAGTACTTC
TRBV7-9	-	-	TRBJ2-7	15	CASSLGTVNSYEQYF	TGTGCCAGCAGCTTAGGAACCGTCAACTCCTACGAGCAGTACTTC
TRBV3-1	-	-	TRBJ1-1	15	CASSHSGTGNTEAFF	TGTGCCAGCAGCCATTCCGGGACGGGGAACACTGAAGCTTTCTTT
TRBV20-1	-	TRBD2	TRBJ2-7	16	CSAGDVLAGEAYKQYF	TGCAGTGCTGGAGATGTACTAGCGGGGGAAGCCTACAAGCAGTACTTC
TRBV20-1	once	-	TRBJ2-7	9	CRVTYEQYF	TGCAGGGTAACCTACGAGCAGTACTTC
TRBV6-1	-	-	TRBJ2-1	15	CAGSAFGTLNNEQFF	TGTGCCGGCAGTGCCTTCGGGACATTAAACAATGAGCAGTTCTTC
TRBV6-4	-	-	TRBJ2-5	15	CASSWGHMCQETQYF	TGTGCCAGCAGTTGGGGGCACATGTGCCAAGAGACCCAGTACTTC
TRBV12-3/TRBV12-4	-	-	TRBJ2-3	12	CASSKITDTQYF	TGTGCCAGCAGTAAGATCACAGATACGCAGTATTTT
TRBV6-6	few	-	TRBJ1-2	12	CASAREGYGYTF	TGTGCCAGCGCTAGGGAGGGTTATGGCTACACCTTC
TRBV20-1	-	-	TRBJ1-2	11	CSGGASYGYTF	TGCAGTGGAGGGGCATCCTATGGCTACACCTTC
TRBV3-1	-	-	TRBJ2-3	17	CASSQDWGDGDTDTQYF	TGTGCCAGCAGCCAAGATTGGGGGGACGGAGACACAGATACGCAGTATTTT
TRBV7-2	-	TRBD1	TRBJ1-2	15	CASSFGQGGVYGYTF	TGTGCCAGCAGCTTCGGACAGGGAGGGGTTTATGGCTACACCTTC
TRBV12-3/TRBV12-4	-	-	TRBJ2-2	14	CASSVLTNTGELFF	TGTGCCAGCAGTGTTTTGACGAACACCGGGGAGCTGTTTTTT
TRBV5-1	-	TRBD1	TRBJ2-2	16	CASSFPTGANTGELFF	TGCGCCAGCAGCTTCCCGACAGGGGCGAACACCGGGGAGCTGTTTTTT
TRBV5-1	-	-	TRBJ2-7	15	CASSLVSGRGNEQYF	TGCGCCAGCAGCTTGGTTAGTGGCAGGGGAAACGAGCAGTACTTC
TRBV5-1	-	TRBD2	TRBJ2-5	14	CASSVGTSWETQYF	TGCGCCAGCAGCGTCGGGACTAGCTGGGAGACCCAGTACTTC
TRBV20-1	-	TRBD1	TRBJ1-6	13	CSAGDRDNSPLHF	TGCAGTGCTGGGGACAGGGATAATTCACCCCTCCACTTT
TRBV7-2	-	-	TRBJ2-2	13	CASSLEASGELFF	TGTGCCAGCAGCTTAGAGGCATCAGGGGAGCTGTTTTTT
TRBV10-2	few	TRBD1	TRBJ2-7	16	CASSSYKTGSTYEQYF	TGCGCCAGCAGTAGCTACAAGACAGGGTCCACCTACGAGCAGTACTTC
TRBV7-2	-	-	TRBJ2-1	15	CASSIAYSPNNEQFF	TGTGCCAGCAGCATTGCTTACTCCCCCAACAATGAGCAGTTCTTC
TRBV15	-	-	TRBJ2-3	16	CASSMSRLDPTDTQYF	TGTGCCTCCAGTATGTCCCGACTAGATCCCACAGATACGCAGTATTTT
TRBV6-6	once	TRBD1	TRBJ2-1	14	CASSPLGGHNEQFF	TGTGCCAGCAGTCCTTTAGGGGGCCACAATGAGCAGTTCTTC
TRBV5-6	-	-	TRBJ1-2	13	CASSLVPHYGYTF	TGTGCCAGCAGCTTGGTCCCCCACTATGGCTACACCTTC
TRBV6-5	-	-	TRBJ2-7	15	CASSYSRGPSYEQYF	TGTGCCAGCAGTTACTCGCGGGGGCCTTCCTACGAGCAGTACTTC
TRBV20-1	-	-	TRBJ2-3	15	CSARDSGRGTDTQYF	TGCAGTGCTAGAGATTCAGGACGGGGCACAGATACGCAGTATTTT
TRBV6-2/TRBV6-3	-	-	TRBJ2-7	13	CASSYSRTTEQYF	TGTGCCAGCAGTTACTCGAGGACCACCGAGCAGTACTTC
TRBV4-1	few	-	TRBJ1-1	13	CASSHAGNTEAFF	TGCGCCAGCAGCCACGCAGGGAACACTGAAGCTTTCTTT
TRBV4-1	few	TRBD1	TRBJ1-2	15	CASSPAGQPNYGYTF	TGCGCCAGCAGCCCCGCGGGACAGCCTAACTATGGTTACACCTTC
TRBV6-1	many	-	TRBJ1-1	14	CASSAGRLNTEAFF	TGTGCCAGCAGTGCGGGACGGTTGAACACTGAAGCTTTCTTT
TRBV4-3	-	-	TRBJ2-3	16	CASSQDRAASTDTQYF	TGCGCCAGCAGCCAAGATCGGGCAGCAAGCACAGATACGCAGTATTTT